These T cell receptor beta chains were read from a single sample in a study of blood T cell repertoires in COVID-19. The data were produced by immunoSEQ multiplex PCR, yet TCRdb's version contains in-frame clones alone and is incomplete. The sample yields around 210,000 clones, more than 70% seen once. The sample was peripheral blood. These receptor sequences come from a man aged 45-65 years with COVID-19, enrolled during active disease. The CDR3 runs from the conserved cysteine through the conserved F or W. Fields, in order: D gene, J gene, V gene, clone size, CDR3 DNA, CDR3 protein. D genes are given only for firm matches. The size field is filled for only some rows; it gives once, few, many or a size class.

d_gene: TRBD1
j_gene: TRBJ2-7
v_gene: TRBV2
abundance: .
CDR3nt: TGTGCCAGCAGCCGACAGGGGTTCTACGAGCAGTACTTC
CDR3aa: CASSRQGFYEQYF

d_gene: TRBD2
j_gene: TRBJ2-3
v_gene: TRBV7-2
abundance: .
CDR3nt: TGTGCCAGCAGCTTCTTGACTAGCGGGGGCCGCACAGATACGCAGTATTTT
CDR3aa: CASSFLTSGGRTDTQYF

d_gene: .
j_gene: TRBJ2-1
v_gene: TRBV7-6
abundance: .
CDR3nt: TGTGCCAGCAGCTTAGGTGGGCACAATGAGCAGTTCTTC
CDR3aa: CASSLGGHNEQFF

d_gene: TRBD1
j_gene: TRBJ1-1
v_gene: TRBV5-4
abundance: .
CDR3nt: TGTGCCAGCAGCACCGACAGGGCGTTGAACACTGAAGCTTTCTTT
CDR3aa: CASSTDRALNTEAFF

d_gene: TRBD1
j_gene: TRBJ2-7
v_gene: TRBV2
abundance: once
CDR3nt: TGTGCCAGCGGAGGGACAGGCTACGAGCAGTACTTC
CDR3aa: CASGGTGYEQYF

d_gene: TRBD1
j_gene: TRBJ2-1
v_gene: TRBV5-1
abundance: few
CDR3nt: TGCGCCAGCAGCTTGGCAGGGGGCGAGTACAATGAGCAGTTCTTC
CDR3aa: CASSLAGGEYNEQFF

d_gene: TRBD2
j_gene: TRBJ2-5
v_gene: TRBV10-3
abundance: once
CDR3nt: TGTGCCATCAGTGAGTCTAGCGCGGGAGGGCCGCTAGAGACCCAGTACTTC
CDR3aa: CAISESSAGGPLETQYF

d_gene: TRBD1
j_gene: TRBJ2-6
v_gene: TRBV5-8
abundance: .
CDR3nt: TGTGCCAGCAGCCGTGGACAGGTACTCACTGGGGCCAACGTCCTGACTTTC
CDR3aa: CASSRGQVLTGANVLTF

d_gene: .
j_gene: TRBJ2-5
v_gene: TRBV20-1
abundance: .
CDR3nt: TGCAGTGTCGCCGGGGAGACCCAGTACTTC
CDR3aa: CSVAGETQYF

d_gene: TRBD2
j_gene: TRBJ2-5
v_gene: TRBV2
abundance: .
CDR3nt: TGTGCCAGCAGTGGGACTAGCTTTGGGGAGACCCAGTACTTC
CDR3aa: CASSGTSFGETQYF

d_gene: .
j_gene: TRBJ2-7
v_gene: TRBV5-6
abundance: .
CDR3nt: TGTGCCAGCAGCTGGGGGGAGGTATCCTACGAGCAGTACTTC
CDR3aa: CASSWGEVSYEQYF